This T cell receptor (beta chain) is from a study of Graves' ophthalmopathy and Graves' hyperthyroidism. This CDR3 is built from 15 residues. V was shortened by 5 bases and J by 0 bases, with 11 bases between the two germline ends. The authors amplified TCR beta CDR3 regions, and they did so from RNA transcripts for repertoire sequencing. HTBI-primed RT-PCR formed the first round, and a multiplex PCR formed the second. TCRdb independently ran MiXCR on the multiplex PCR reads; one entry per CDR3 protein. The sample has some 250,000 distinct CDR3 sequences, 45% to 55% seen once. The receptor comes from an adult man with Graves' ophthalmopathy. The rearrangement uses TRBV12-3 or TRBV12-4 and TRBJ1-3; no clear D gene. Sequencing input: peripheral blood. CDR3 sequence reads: CASSPDGASGNTIYF. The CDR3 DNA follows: TGTGCCAGCAGTCCGGACGGAGCCTCTGGAAACACCATATATTTT.